This TCR beta chain was retrieved from a study of T cells in tumors after PD-1 blockade. As for the study in general: Either cemiplimab 350 mg every 2 weeks or pembrolizumab 200 mg every 3 weeks was given. A subset received ongoing vismodegib 150 mg daily alongside anti-PD-1 therapy.

Only in-frame clones appear in the TCRdb table, and some are missing; sequencing was by immunoSEQ multiplex PCR. This sample carries approximately 50,000 clones, more than 60% of them seen once, and the ten largest clones take about 9.3%. As concerns this clone: Its antigen is unknown.

Study-wide points: Blood contained 35% to 50% of the tumor's TCR clonotypes.

This CDR3 comprises 19 residues. Trimming cost V 4 bases and J 1 base; bases outside gene matches: 17. CDR1 is LGHNA and CDR2 is YNFKEQ in the germline V gene. This sequence originates from a human donor with advanced basal cell or squamous cell carcinoma (not recorded which). V gene TRBV4-2 combines with J gene TRBJ1-2, with TRBD1 matching over 8 bases. The sequencing here drew on PBMCs, taken before anti-PD-1 therapy. The CDR3 protein is CASSLTIRSPQGDNYGYTF. The CDR3 bases are TGTGCCAGCAGCCTAACTATAAGATCCCCACAGGGGGATAACTATGGCTACACCTTC.